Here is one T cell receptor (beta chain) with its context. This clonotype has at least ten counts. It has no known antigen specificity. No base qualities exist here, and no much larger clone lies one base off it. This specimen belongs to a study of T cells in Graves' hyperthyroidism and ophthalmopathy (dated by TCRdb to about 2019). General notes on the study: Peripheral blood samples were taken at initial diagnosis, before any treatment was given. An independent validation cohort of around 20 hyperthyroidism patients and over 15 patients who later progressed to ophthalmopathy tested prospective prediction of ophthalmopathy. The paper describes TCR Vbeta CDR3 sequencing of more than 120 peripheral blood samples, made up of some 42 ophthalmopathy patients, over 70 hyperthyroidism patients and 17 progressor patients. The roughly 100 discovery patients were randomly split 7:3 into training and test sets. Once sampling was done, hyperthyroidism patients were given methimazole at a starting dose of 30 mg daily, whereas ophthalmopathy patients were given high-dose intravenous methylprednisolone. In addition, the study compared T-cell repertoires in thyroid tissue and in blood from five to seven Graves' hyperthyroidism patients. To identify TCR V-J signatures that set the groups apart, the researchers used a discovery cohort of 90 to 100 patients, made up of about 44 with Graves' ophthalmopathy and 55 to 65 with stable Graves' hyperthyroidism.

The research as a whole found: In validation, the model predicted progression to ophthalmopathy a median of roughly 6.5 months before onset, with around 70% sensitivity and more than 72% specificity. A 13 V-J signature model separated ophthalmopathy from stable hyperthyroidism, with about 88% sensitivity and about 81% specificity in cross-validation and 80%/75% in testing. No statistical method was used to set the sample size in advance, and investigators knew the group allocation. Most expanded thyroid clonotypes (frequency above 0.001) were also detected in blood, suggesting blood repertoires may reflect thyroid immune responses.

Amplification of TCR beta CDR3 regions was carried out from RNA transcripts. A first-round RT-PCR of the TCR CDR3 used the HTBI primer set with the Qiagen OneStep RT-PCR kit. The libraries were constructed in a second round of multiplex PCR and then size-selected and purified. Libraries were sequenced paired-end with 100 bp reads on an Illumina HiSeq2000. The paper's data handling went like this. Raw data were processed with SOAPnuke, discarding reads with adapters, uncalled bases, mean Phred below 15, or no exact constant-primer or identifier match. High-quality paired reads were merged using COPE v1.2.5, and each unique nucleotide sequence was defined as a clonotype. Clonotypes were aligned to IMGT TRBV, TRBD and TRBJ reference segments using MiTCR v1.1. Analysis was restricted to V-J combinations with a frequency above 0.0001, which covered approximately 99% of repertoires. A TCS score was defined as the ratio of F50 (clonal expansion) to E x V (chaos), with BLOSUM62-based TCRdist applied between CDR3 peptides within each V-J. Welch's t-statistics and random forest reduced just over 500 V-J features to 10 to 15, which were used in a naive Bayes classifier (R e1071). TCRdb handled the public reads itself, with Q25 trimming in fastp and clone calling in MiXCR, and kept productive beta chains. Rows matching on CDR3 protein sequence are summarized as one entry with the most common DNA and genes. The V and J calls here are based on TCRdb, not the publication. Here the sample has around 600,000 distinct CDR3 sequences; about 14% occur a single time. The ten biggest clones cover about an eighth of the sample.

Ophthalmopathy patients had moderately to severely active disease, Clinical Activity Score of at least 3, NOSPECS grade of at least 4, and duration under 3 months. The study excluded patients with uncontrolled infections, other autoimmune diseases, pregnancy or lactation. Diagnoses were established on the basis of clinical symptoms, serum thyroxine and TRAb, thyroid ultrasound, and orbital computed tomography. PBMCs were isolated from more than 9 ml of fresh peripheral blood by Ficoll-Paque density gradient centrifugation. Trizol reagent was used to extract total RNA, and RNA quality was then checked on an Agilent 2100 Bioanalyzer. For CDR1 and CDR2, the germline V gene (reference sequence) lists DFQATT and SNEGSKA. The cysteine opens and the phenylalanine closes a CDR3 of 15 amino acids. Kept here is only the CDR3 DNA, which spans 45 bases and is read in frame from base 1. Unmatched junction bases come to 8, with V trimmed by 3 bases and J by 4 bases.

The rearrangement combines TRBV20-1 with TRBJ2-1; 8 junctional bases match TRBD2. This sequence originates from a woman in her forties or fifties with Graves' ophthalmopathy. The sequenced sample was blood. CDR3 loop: CSASIGRVHYNEQFF. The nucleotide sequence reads TGCAGTGCTAGTATCGGGAGGGTTCATTACAATGAGCAGTTCTTC.